This T cell receptor beta chain is drawn from a study of blood T cell repertoires in COVID-19. The CDR3 runs to 13 residues. Germline trimming cut 6 bases from V and 5 bases from J; bases unmatched to any gene: 6. Repertoires were generated with immunoSEQ multiplex PCR, while TCRdb's copy carries only in-frame clones and drops some. The sample lists some 140,000 clones, 84% seen once, with approximately 1.5% in the top ten. V gene TRBV12-3 or TRBV12-4 combines with J gene TRBJ2-5; 7 nucleotides agree with TRBD2. This TCR was sampled from a man aged 60 to 75 with acute or convalescent COVID-19. Material for sequencing was peripheral blood. CDR3 sequence reads: CASRFREDETQYF. The CDR3 nucleotides read TGTGCCAGCAGATTCCGGGAGGATGAGACCCAGTACTTC.